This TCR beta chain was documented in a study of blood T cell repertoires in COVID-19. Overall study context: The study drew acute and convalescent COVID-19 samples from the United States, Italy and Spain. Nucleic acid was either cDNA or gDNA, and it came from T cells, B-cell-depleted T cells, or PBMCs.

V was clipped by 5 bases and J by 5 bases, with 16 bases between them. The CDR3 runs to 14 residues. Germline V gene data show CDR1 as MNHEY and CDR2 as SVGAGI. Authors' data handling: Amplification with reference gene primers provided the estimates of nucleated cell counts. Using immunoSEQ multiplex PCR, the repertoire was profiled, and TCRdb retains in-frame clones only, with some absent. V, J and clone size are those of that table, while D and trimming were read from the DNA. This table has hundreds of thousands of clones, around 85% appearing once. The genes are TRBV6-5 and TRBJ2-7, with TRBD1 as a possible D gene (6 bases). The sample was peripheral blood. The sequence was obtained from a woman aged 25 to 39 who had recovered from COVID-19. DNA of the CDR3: TGTGCCAGCAGTCGAACCATCAGGGGAAACGAGCAGTACTTC. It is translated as CASSRTIRGNEQYF.